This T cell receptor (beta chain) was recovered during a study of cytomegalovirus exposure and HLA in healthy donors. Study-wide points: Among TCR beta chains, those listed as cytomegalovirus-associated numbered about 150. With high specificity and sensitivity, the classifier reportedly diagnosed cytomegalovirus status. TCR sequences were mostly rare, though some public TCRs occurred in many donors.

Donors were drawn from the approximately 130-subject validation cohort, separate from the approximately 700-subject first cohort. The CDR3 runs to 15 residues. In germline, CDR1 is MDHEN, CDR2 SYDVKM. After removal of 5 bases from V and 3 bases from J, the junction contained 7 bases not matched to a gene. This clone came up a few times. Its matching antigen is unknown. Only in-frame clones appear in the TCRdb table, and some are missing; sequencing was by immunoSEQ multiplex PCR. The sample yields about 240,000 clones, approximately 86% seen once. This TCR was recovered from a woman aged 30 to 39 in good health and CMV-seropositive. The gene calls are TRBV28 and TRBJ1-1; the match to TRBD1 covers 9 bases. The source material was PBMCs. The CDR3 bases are TGTGCCAGCAGTCGACAGGGGGGCAAGTACACTGAAGCTTTCTTT. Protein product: CASSRQGGKYTEAFF.